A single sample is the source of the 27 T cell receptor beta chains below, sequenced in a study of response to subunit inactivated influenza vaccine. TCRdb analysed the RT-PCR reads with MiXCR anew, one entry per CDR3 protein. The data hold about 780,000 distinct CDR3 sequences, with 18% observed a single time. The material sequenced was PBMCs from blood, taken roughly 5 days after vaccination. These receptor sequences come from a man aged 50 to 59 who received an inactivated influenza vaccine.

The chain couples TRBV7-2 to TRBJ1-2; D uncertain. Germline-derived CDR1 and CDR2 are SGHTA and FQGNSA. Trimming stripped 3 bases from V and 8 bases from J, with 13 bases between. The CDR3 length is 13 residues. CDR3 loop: CASSFLSGSGYTF. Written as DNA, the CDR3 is TGTGCCAGCAGCTTTCTCTCGGGGAGCGGCTACACCTTC.

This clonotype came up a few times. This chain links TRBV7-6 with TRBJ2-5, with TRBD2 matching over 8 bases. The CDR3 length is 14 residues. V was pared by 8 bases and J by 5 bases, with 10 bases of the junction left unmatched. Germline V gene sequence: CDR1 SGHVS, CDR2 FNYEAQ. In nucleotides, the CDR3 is TGTGCCAGCGCAATGAAGGCGGGAGGCGAGACCCAGTACTTC. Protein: CASAMKAGGETQYF.

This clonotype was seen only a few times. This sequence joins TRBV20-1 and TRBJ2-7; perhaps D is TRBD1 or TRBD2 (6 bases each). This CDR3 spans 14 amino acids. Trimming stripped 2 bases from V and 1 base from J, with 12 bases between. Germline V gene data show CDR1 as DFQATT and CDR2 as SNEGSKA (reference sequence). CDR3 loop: CSARRRGASYEQYF. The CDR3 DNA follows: TGCAGTGCTAGAAGGAGGGGGGCTTCCTACGAGCAGTACTTC.

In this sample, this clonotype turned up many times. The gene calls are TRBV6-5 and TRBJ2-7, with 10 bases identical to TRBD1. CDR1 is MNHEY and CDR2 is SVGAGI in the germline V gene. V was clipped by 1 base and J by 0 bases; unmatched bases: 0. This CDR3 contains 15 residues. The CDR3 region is CASSYWTGGSYEQYF. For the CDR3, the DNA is TGTGCCAGCAGTTACTGGACAGGGGGCTCCTACGAGCAGTACTTC.

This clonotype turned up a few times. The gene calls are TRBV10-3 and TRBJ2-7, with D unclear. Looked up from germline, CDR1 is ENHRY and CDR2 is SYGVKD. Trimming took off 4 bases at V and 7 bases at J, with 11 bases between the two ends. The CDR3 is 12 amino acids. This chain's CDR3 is CAISGSFGEQYF. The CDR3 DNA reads TGTGCCATCAGTGGTAGCTTTGGGGAGCAGTACTTC.

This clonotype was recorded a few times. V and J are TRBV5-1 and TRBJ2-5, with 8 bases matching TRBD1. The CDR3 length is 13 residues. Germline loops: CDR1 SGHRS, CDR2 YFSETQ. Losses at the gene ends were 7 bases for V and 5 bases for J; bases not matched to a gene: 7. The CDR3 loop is CASHGQGGETQYF. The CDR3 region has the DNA TGCGCCAGCCACGGACAGGGCGGCGAGACCCAGTACTTC.

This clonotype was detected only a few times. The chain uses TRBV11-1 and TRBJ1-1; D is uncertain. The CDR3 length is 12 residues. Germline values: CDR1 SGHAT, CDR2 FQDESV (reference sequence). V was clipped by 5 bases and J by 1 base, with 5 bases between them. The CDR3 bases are TGTGCCAGCAGCATCCAGAACACTGAAGCTTTCTTT. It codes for CASSIQNTEAFF. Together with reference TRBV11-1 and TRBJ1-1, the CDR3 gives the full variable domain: EAEVAQSPRYKITEKSQAVAFWCDPISGHATLYWYRQILGQGPELLVQFQDESVVDDSQLPKDRFSAERLKGVDSTLKIQPAELGDSAMYLCASSIQNTEAFFGQGTRLTVV.

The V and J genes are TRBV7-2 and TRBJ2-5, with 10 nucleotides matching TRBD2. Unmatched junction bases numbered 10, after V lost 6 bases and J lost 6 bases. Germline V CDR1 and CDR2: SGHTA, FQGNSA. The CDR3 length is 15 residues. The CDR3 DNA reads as TGTGCCAGCAGGACGTTAGCGGGAGGAGTAAAGACCCAGTACTTC. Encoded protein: CASRTLAGGVKTQYF.

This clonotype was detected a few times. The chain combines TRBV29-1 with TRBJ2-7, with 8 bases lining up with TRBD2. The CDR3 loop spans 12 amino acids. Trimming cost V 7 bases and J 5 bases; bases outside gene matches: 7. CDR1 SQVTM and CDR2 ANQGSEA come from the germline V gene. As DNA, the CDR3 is TGCAGCGCGGGGGGGTTGGTGAACGAGCAGTACTTC. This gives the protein CSAGGLVNEQYF.

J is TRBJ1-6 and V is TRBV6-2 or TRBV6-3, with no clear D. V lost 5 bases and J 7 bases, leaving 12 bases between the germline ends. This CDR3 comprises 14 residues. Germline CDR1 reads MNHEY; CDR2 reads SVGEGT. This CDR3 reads CASSLPTENSPLHF. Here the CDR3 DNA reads TGTGCCAGCAGTCTCCCGACGGAAAATTCACCCCTCCACTTT.

Here the CDR3 DNA reads TGCAGTGCCCAGAGCGGATGGGGCACTGAAGCTTTCTTT. This gives the protein CSAQSGWGTEAFF. This chain links TRBV20-1 with TRBJ1-1; D uncertain. CDR3 length: 13 amino acids. V lost 6 bases to trimming and J lost 4 bases, with 15 bases between them. The germline CDR1 and CDR2 sequences are DFQATT and SNEGSKA (reference sequence).

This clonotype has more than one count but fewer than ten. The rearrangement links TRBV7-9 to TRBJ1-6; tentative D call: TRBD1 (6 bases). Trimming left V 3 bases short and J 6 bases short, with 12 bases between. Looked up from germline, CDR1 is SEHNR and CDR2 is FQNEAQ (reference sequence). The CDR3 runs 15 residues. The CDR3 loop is CASSLDGQFNSPLHF. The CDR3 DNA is TGTGCCAGCAGCTTGGACGGACAGTTTAATTCACCCCTCCACTTT.

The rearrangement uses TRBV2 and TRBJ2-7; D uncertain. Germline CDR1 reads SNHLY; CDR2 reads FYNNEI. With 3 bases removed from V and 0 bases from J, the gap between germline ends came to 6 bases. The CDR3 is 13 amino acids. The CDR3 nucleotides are TGTGCCAGCAGTGAGATTAGCTCCTACGAGCAGTACTTC. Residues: CASSEISSYEQYF. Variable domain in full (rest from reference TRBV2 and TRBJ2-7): EPEVTQTPSHQVTQMGQEVILRCVPISNHLYFYWYRQILGQKVEFLVSFYNNEISEKSEIFDDQFSVERPDGSNFTLKIRSTKLEDSAMYFCASSEISSYEQYFGPGTRLTVT.

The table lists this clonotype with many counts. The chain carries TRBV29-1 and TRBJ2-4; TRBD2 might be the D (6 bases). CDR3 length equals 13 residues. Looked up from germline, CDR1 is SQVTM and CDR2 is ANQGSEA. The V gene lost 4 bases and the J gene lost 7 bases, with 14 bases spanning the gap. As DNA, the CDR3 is TGCAGCGTTGTTGGAGGGGATGGGAACATTCAGTACTTC. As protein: CSVVGGDGNIQYF.

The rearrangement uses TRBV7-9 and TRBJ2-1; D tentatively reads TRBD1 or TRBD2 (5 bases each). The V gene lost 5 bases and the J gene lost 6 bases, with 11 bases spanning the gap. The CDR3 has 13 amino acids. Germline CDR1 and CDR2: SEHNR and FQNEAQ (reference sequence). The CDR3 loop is CASSTRDLNEQFF. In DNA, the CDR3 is TGTGCCAGCAGCACCCGGGACCTCAATGAGCAGTTCTTC.

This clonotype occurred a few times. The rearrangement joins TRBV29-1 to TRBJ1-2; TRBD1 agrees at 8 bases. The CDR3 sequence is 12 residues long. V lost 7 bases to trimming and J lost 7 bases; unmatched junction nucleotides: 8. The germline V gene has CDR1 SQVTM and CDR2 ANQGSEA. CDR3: CSGSDRAGGYTF. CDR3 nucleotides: TGCAGCGGATCGGACAGGGCGGGTGGCTACACCTTC.

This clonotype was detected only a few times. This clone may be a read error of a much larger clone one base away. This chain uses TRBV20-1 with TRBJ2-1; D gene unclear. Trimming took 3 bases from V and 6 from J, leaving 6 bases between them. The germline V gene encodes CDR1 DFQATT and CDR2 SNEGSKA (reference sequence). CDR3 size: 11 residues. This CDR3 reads CSASKGNEQFF. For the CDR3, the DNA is TGCAGTGCTAGCAAGGGCAATGAGCAGTTCTTC.

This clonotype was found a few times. CDR3 coding DNA: TGCAGTGCTAGGGGGTTTTACGGGAGCACAGATACGCAGTATTTT. Translation: CSARGFYGSTDTQYF. V is TRBV20-1 and J is TRBJ2-3; no clear D gene. The CDR3 totals 15 residues. The V end lost 3 bases, the J end lost 0 bases, and 13 bases lay between the germline ends. Germline V gene sequence: CDR1 DFQATT, CDR2 SNEGSKA (reference sequence).

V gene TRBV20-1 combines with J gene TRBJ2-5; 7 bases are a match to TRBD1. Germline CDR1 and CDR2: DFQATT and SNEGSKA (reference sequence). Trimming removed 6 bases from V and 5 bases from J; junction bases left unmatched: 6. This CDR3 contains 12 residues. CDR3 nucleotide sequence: TGCAGTGCCAGGACAGGCTCGGAGACCCAGTACTTC. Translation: CSARTGSETQYF.

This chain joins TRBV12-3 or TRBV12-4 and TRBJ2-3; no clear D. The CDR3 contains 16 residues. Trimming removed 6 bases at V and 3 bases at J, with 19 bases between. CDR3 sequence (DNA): TGTGCCAGCAGCCCCTGGGAATGGGAAGTAACAGATACGCAGTATTTT. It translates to CASSPWEWEVTDTQYF.

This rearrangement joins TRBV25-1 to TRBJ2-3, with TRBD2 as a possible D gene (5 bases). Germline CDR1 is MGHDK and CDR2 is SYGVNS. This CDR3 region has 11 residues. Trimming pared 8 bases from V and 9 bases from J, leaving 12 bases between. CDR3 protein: CASGLAATQYF. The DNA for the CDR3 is TGTGCCAGCGGGCTAGCCGCCACGCAGTATTTT. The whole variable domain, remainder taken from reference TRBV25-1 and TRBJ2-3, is EADIYQTPRYLVIGTGKKITLECSQTMGHDKMYWYQQDPGMELHLIHYSYGVNSTEKGDLSSESTVSRIRTEHFPLTLESARPSHTSQYLCASGLAATQYFGPGTRLTVL.

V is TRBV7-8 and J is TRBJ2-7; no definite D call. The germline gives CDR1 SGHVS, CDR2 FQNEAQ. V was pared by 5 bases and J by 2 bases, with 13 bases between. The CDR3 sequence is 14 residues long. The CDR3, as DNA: TGTGCCAGCAGCCGCCTTGGGGTCCCCTACGAGCAGTACTTC. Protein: CASSRLGVPYEQYF.

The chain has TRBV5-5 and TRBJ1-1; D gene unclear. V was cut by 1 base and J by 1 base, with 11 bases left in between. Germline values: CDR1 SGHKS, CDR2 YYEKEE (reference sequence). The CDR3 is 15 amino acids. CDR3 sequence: CASSLQVAQNTEAFF. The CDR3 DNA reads TGTGCCAGCAGCTTGCAGGTCGCGCAGAACACTGAAGCTTTCTTT.

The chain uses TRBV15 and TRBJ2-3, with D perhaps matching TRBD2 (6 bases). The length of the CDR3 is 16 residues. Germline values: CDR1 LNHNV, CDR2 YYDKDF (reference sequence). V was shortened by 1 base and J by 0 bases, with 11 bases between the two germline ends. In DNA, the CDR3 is TGTGCCACCAGCAGAGGAACGGGACTGAGCACAGATACGCAGTATTTT. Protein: CATSRGTGLSTDTQYF.

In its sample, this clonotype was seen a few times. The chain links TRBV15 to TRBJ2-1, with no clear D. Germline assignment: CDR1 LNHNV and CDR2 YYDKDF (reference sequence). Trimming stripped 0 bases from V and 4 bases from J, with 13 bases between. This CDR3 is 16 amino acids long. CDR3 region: CATSRDSPTIYNEQFF. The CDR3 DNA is TGTGCCACCAGCAGAGATTCACCAACTATTTACAATGAGCAGTTCTTC.

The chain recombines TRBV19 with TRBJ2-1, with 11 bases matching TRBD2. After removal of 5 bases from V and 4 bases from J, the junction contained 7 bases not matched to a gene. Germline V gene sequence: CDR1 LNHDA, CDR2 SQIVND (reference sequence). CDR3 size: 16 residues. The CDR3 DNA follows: TGTGCCAGTAGTGTCTGGACTAGCGGGCCGTACAATGAGCAGTTCTTC. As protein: CASSVWTSGPYNEQFF.

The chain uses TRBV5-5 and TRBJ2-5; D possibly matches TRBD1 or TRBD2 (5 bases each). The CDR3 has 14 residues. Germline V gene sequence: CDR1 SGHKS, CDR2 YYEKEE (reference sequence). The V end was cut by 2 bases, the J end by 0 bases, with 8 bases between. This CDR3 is CASSFREYQETQYF. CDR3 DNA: TGTGCCAGCAGCTTCAGGGAGTACCAAGAGACCCAGTACTTC.